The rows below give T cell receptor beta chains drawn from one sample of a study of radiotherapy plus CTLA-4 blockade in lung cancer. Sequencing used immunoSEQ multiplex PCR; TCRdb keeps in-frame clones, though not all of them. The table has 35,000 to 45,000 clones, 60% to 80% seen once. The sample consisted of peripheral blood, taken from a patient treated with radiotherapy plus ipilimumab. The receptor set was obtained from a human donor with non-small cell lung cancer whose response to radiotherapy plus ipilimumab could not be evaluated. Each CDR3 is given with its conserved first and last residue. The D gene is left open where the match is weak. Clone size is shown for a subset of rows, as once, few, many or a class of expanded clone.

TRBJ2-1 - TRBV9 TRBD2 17 CASSVGTSGELSGEQFF TGTGCCAGCAGCGTAGGGACTAGCGGGGAATTGAGCGGTGAGCAGTTCTTC
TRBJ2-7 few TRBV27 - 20 CASSFLGGRAAAGVPYEQYF TGTGCCAGCAGTTTCTTGGGAGGCAGGGCAGCAGCTGGGGTCCCATACGAGCAGTACTTC
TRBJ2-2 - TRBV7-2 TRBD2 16 CASSGQRGGQTGELFF TGTGCCAGCAGCGGACAGCGGGGGGGCCAAACCGGGGAGCTGTTTTTT
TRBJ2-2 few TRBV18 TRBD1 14 CASSPRQGPGELFF TGTGCCAGCTCACCACGACAGGGGCCCGGGGAGCTGTTTTTT
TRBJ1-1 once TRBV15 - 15 CATSRAGISGGGAFF TGTGCCACCAGCAGAGCGGGAATTTCGGGGGGGGGAGCTTTCTTT
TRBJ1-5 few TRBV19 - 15 CASSPRSSSNQPQHF TGTGCCAGTAGTCCCCGGAGCAGTAGCAATCAGCCCCAGCATTTT
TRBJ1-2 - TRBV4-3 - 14 CASSQEDTHYGYTF TGCGCCAGCAGCCAAGAGGACACCCACTATGGCTACACCTTC
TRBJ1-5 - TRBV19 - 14 CASSSQGGNQPQHF TGTGCCAGTAGTAGTCAGGGCGGCAATCAGCCCCAGCATTTT
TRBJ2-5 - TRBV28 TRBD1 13 CASRRGQGETQYF TGTGCCAGCAGAAGGGGACAGGGTGAGACCCAGTACTTC
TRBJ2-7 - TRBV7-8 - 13 CASSLDRRYEQYF TGTGCCAGCAGCTTAGATAGGCGGTACGAGCAGTACTTC
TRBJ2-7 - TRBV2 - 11 CASKELNEQYF TGTGCCAGCAAGGAGTTGAACGAGCAGTACTTC
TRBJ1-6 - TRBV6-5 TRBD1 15 CASSYADRGGRPLHF TGTGCCAGCAGTTACGCTGACAGGGGGGGCCGACCCCTCCACTTT
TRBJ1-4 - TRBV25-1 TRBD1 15 CASSAHRGQGEKLFF TGTGCCAGCAGTGCCCACAGGGGCCAAGGCGAAAAACTGTTTTTT
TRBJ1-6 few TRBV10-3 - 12 CATSGDNSPLHF TGTGCCACCTCCGGGGATAATTCACCCCTCCACTTT